This passage covers 20 T cell receptor beta chains from one sample sequenced in a study of identifying expanded T cells in peripheral blood. Sequencing used immunoSEQ multiplex PCR; TCRdb keeps in-frame clones, though not all of them. The table includes some 93,000 clones, over 75% detected once. Sequencing was performed on blood. Source of these receptors: a person between 18 and 75 years old in good health.

The rearrangement uses TRBV10-2 and TRBJ1-4; D is uncertain. The germline V gene encodes CDR1 WSHSY and CDR2 SAAADI. This CDR3 has 12 amino acids. V lost 7 bases and J lost 14, with 17 bases in between. CDR3 in amino acids: CASTLDGRNLFF. The CDR3 DNA sequence: TGCGCCAGCACCTTGGACGGCCGAAATCTGTTTTTT.

The chain joins TRBV30 to TRBJ1-4; 7 bases align to TRBD1. The CDR3 has 14 amino acids. V lost 3 bases and J lost 7; bases outside the gene matches: 8. Germline V gene sequence: CDR1 GTSNPN, CDR2 SVGIG (reference sequence). In DNA form, the CDR3 reads TGTGCCTGGAGGAAAGTTACAGGGGTTGAAAAACTGTTTTTT. Translation: CAWRKVTGVEKLFF.

The chain joins TRBV18 to TRBJ2-3, with 7 bases aligning to TRBD1. V lost 1 base to trimming and J lost 5 bases; unmatched junction nucleotides: 3. The CDR3 is 14 amino acids. The germline V gene has CDR1 KGHSH and CDR2 LQKENI. In nucleotides, the CDR3 is TGTGCCAGCTCACCACAGGGGGCTGGAGATACGCAGTATTTT. As protein: CASSPQGAGDTQYF.

The V call is TRBV19, the J call TRBJ1-1; D uncertain. Between the trimmed V and J ends, which lost 8 bases and 1 base, there was a span of 14 bases. This CDR3 is built from 14 residues. Looked up from germline, CDR1 is LNHDA and CDR2 is SQIVND (reference sequence). The CDR3, as DNA: TGTGCCAGTGAAAGCACCGGCACGAACACTGAAGCTTTCTTT. It specifies CASESTGTNTEAFF.

The V gene is TRBV2, the J gene TRBJ1-2; 9 nucleotides line up with TRBD1. Germline lookup yields CDR1 SNHLY and CDR2 FYNNEI. The CDR3 totals 18 residues. V lost 7 bases to trimming and J lost 0 bases; unmatched junction nucleotides: 15. CDR3 bases: TGTGCCAGCATCCCGGGGAGGGGACAGGGAAACACTAACTATGGCTACACCTTC. Amino acid sequence: CASIPGRGQGNTNYGYTF. The complete variable domain, with remaining parts taken from reference TRBV2 and TRBJ1-2, reads EPEVTQTPSHQVTQMGQEVILRCVPISNHLYFYWYRQILGQKVEFLVSFYNNEISEKSEIFDDQFSVERPDGSNFTLKIRSTKLEDSAMYFCASIPGRGQGNTNYGYTFGSGTRLTVV.

The chain has TRBV30 and TRBJ2-2, with TRBD2 matching 9 bases. Trimming removed 4 bases from V and 6 bases from J; junction bases left unmatched: 6. The CDR3 loop spans 14 amino acids. The germline gives CDR1 GTSNPN, CDR2 SVGIG (reference sequence). This CDR3 reads CAWKGGREAGELFF. The CDR3 nucleotides read TGTGCCTGGAAAGGCGGGAGGGAGGCCGGGGAGCTGTTTTTT.

A remark on this clone: This sample also contains other DNA sequences that code for the same CDR3. This sequence joins TRBV5-1 and TRBJ2-7, with 7 bases matching TRBD1. CDR1 and CDR2 (germline): SGHRS, YFSETQ. The V and J ends lost 4 bases and 4 bases, in that order; junction bases with no gene match: 8. The CDR3 extends over 14 amino acids. This CDR3 reads CASSLSGGTYEQYF. The CDR3 region has the DNA TGCGCCAGCAGCCTGTCAGGGGGTACGTACGAGCAGTACTTC.

The rearrangement joins TRBV4-1 to TRBJ2-2, with D maybe TRBD2 (6 bases). Germline CDR1 MGHRA, CDR2 YSYEKL. The CDR3 spans 17 residues. V lost 0 bases and J 0 bases, leaving 11 bases between the germline ends. The CDR3 DNA reads TGCGCCAGCAGCCAAGAGGGTAGCGGAGCGAACACCGGGGAGCTGTTTTTT. Translating gives CASSQEGSGANTGELFF.

The chain employs TRBV18 and TRBJ1-2; 9 nucleotides line up with TRBD1. Trimming at V came to 3 bases and at J to 6 bases, leaving 5 bases not matched to a gene. The germline CDR1 and CDR2 sequences are KGHSH and LQKENI. The CDR3 length is 14 residues. The CDR3 loop is CASSPGQGLHGYTF. CDR3 sequence (DNA): TGTGCCAGCTCACCGGGACAGGGTCTGCATGGCTACACCTTC.

The CDR3 here is CASSVSLDQPQHF. The CDR3 bases are TGTGCCAGCAGTGTATCGTTGGATCAGCCCCAGCATTTT. The chain carries TRBV6-1 and TRBJ1-5; D uncertain. Trimming took off 4 bases at V and 5 bases at J, with 9 bases between the two ends. CDR1 is MNHNS and CDR2 is SASEGT in the germline V gene. The CDR3 extends over 13 amino acids.

The chain combines TRBV7-9 with TRBJ2-1; maybe TRBD1 (5 bases). This CDR3 contains 17 residues. Germline loops: CDR1 SEHNR, CDR2 FQNEAQ (reference sequence). Trimming pared 4 bases from V and 0 bases from J, leaving 16 bases between. Here the CDR3 reads CASSWTYPMSSYNEQFF. The DNA for the CDR3 is TGTGCCAGCAGCTGGACATACCCCATGAGCTCCTACAATGAGCAGTTCTTC.

The gene calls are TRBV30 and TRBJ2-5; tentative D call: TRBD2 (5 bases). The ends were cut back, 5 bases at V and 4 bases at J, with 8 bases in the middle. CDR1 and CDR2 from the germline V gene are GTSNPN and SVGIG (reference sequence). The CDR3 totals 11 residues. CDR3 in amino acids: CAWEAGETQYF. DNA for the CDR3: TGTGCCTGGGAGGCGGGAGAGACCCAGTACTTC.

V gene TRBV5-4 combines with J gene TRBJ2-3; weak D call: TRBD1 (6 bases). This CDR3 has 16 amino acids. Trimming took off 3 bases at V and 1 base at J, with 15 bases between the two ends. Germline V gene lookup returns CDR1 SGHNT and CDR2 YYREEE (reference sequence). The CDR3 DNA reads TGTGCCAGCAGCTCACCCAGGGGATTGGGCACAGATACGCAGTATTTT. Amino acids: CASSSPRGLGTDTQYF.

This CDR3 is CASSLLLDSYEQYF. The CDR3, as DNA: TGTGCCAGCAGCCTACTTTTGGACTCCTACGAGCAGTACTTC. J is TRBJ2-7 and V is TRBV11-2, with unresolved D. Trimming shortened V by 5 bases and J by 0 bases, and 11 bases separated the two germline ends. Germline lookup yields CDR1 SGHAT and CDR2 FQNNGV. This CDR3 comprises 14 residues. Combining the CDR3 with reference TRBV11-2 and TRBJ2-7 gives the whole variable domain EAGVAQSPRYKIIEKRQSVAFWCNPISGHATLYWYQQILGQGPKLLIQFQNNGVVDDSQLPKDRFSAERLKGVDSTLKIQPAKLEDSAVYLCASSLLLDSYEQYFGPGTRLTVT.

The chain recombines TRBV19 with TRBJ1-2; D unclear. This CDR3 is built from 15 residues. Germline values: CDR1 LNHDA, CDR2 SQIVND (reference sequence). The germline V and J ends were trimmed by 8 bases and 4 bases, with 20 bases remaining between them. As DNA, the CDR3 is TGTGCCAGTGGGAACCCGTCTGAGGCCTTCTATGGCTACACCTTC. It encodes CASGNPSEAFYGYTF.

V and J are TRBV5-8 and TRBJ2-4; no definite D call. V lost 2 bases and J lost 1, with 1 base in between. Germline CDR1 is SGHTS and CDR2 is YDEGEE. The CDR3 has 12 residues. The chain's CDR3 is CASSFAKNIQYF. The CDR3, as DNA: TGTGCCAGCAGCTTCGCCAAAAACATTCAGTACTTC.

The genes are TRBV19 and TRBJ1-1; perhaps TRBD1 as D (6 bases). Trimming stripped 8 bases from V and 6 bases from J, with 19 bases between. The length of the CDR3 is 14 residues. Looked up from germline, CDR1 is LNHDA and CDR2 is SQIVND (reference sequence). The CDR3 DNA is TGTGCCAGTGGATCCGGGGGGCTGGGCGCTGAAGCTTTCTTT. This codes for CASGSGGLGAEAFF.

The chain couples TRBV4-1 to TRBJ2-7; no definite D call. In germline, CDR1 is MGHRA, CDR2 YSYEKL. The V and J ends lost 0 bases and 3 bases respectively, with 9 bases between them. This CDR3 is built from 14 residues. The CDR3: CASSQDRQNYEQYF. The CDR3 DNA sequence: TGCGCCAGCAGCCAAGATCGGCAAAACTACGAGCAGTACTTC.

J is TRBJ1-1 and V is TRBV2; the match to TRBD1 covers 9 bases. CDR3 length: 15 amino acids. CDR1 and CDR2 from the germline V gene are SNHLY and FYNNEI. J lost 5 bases, V lost 6 bases, and 10 bases had no gene match. The CDR3 nucleotides read TGTGCCAGCAGCATAGTCGGGACAGGGCATACTGAAGCTTTCTTT. The encoded protein is CASSIVGTGHTEAFF.

This chain links TRBV19 with TRBJ1-6, with TRBD1 identical over 7 bases. Germline loops: CDR1 LNHDA, CDR2 SQIVND (reference sequence). This CDR3 contains 17 residues. V was clipped by 6 bases and J by 0 bases; unmatched bases: 8. CDR3 coding DNA: TGTGCCAGTAGCTGGGACAGCTCGAGCTCCTATAATTCACCCCTCCACTTT. The encoded protein is CASSWDSSSSYNSPLHF.